This is a list of T cell receptor beta chains from one sample in a study of cytomegalovirus exposure and HLA in healthy donors. Sequencing was performed with immunoSEQ multiplex PCR; in TCRdb, only in-frame clones are kept and a portion is missing. This sample has 150,000 or so clones, with roughly 85% found just once. The sample was PBMCs. These receptors all come from a man aged 45-65 years in good health and CMV-seropositive. Both conserved end residues are part of each CDR3. Each record gives: clone size, V gene, D gene, J gene, CDR3 DNA, CDR3 protein. D genes are given only for firm matches. Part of the rows lack a size; the others show once, few, many or a class for expanded clones.

.	TRBV6-1	.	TRBJ1-5	TGTGCCAGCAGTGCCCTTTATAGCAATCAGCCCCAGCATTTT	CASSALYSNQPQHF
.	TRBV19	.	TRBJ1-3	TGTGCCAGTAGTATAGCACCCTCGGGAGGAAACACCATATATTTT	CASSIAPSGGNTIYF
.	TRBV9	.	TRBJ2-3	TGTGCCAGCAGCGTAACCGGGTCCACAGATACGCAGTATTTT	CASSVTGSTDTQYF
.	TRBV7-9	.	TRBJ2-7	TGTGCCAGCAGCTTAGACAGGGCTTACGAGCAGTACTTC	CASSLDRAYEQYF
.	TRBV14	.	TRBJ1-4	TGTGCCAGCAGCCAAGACAGGTTAGGAAAACTGTTTTTT	CASSQDRLGKLFF
few	TRBV13	TRBD1	TRBJ2-1	TGTGCCAGCAGCCCCGGTGGTACAGGGGGCTTCGTTAGCGATGAGCAGTTCTTC	CASSPGGTGGFVSDEQFF
once	TRBV7-8	.	TRBJ2-7	TGTGCCAGCAGCTTAGGGGCTACACGGGAGCAGTACTTC	CASSLGATREQYF
.	TRBV5-1	TRBD1	TRBJ2-6	TGCGCCAGCAGCGTAACAGGGGGAGGCTCTGGGGCCAACGTCCTGACTTTC	CASSVTGGGSGANVLTF
.	TRBV27	TRBD1	TRBJ2-1	TGTGCCAGCGTGACGCTCGCAGGGGGTAATAATGAGCAGTTCTTC	CASVTLAGGNNEQFF
once	TRBV7-2	TRBD1	TRBJ1-1	TGTGCCAGCAGCTTACGGGGGGCAGGGGGCCGGAACACTGAAGCTTTCTTT	CASSLRGAGGRNTEAFF
.	TRBV7-2	.	TRBJ1-2	TGTGCCAGCACGCTACCCGGGGGGTCGCCCTATGGCTACACCTTC	CASTLPGGSPYGYTF
.	TRBV19	TRBD2	TRBJ2-7	TGTGCCAGTAGTGCTAGCGGGGGGGCCTACGAGCAGTACTTC	CASSASGGAYEQYF
few	TRBV2	TRBD1	TRBJ1-1	TGTGCCAGCAGTGGGACAGGGGGCCTGAACACTGAAGCTTTCTTT	CASSGTGGLNTEAFF
.	TRBV2	.	TRBJ1-1	TGTGCCAGCTTCCGGACACGGAGCACTGAAGCTTTCTTT	CASFRTRSTEAFF
few	TRBV2	TRBD1	TRBJ1-6	TGTGCCAGCAGCGCCGGGACAGGGGGTAACTCACCCCTCCACTTT	CASSAGTGGNSPLHF
.	TRBV19	.	TRBJ2-2	TGTGCCAGTAGTATAGGTACCGGGGGCACCGGGGAGCTGTTTTTT	CASSIGTGGTGELFF
.	TRBV19	.	TRBJ2-3	TGTGCCAGTAGTATAGGGGGCGGAGAAACCACGCAGTATTTT	CASSIGGGETTQYF
.	TRBV19	.	TRBJ1-5	TGTGCCAGTAGAAAACGGAATCAGCCCCAGCATTTT	CASRKRNQPQHF
.	TRBV25-1	TRBD2	TRBJ2-5	TGTGCCAGCAGTGCTTCTAGCGGGGGGTTCGGAGAGACCCAGTACTTC	CASSASSGGFGETQYF
.	TRBV4-1	TRBD2	TRBJ2-2	TGCGCCAGCAGCCCCATGGGGCAACTAGCGGGGGGCCGGACCGGGGAGCTGTTTTTT	CASSPMGQLAGGRTGELFF
.	TRBV15	TRBD1	TRBJ1-2	TGTGCCACCAGCAGGGGGAGACAGGGGCCTGTAGTGTGTGGCTACACCTTC	CATSRGRQGPVVCGYTF
.	TRBV10-2	TRBD1	TRBJ1-2	TGCGCCAGCAGTGACTCCGGGACAGGGGGCGGTGGCACCTTC	CASSDSGTGGGGTF
.	TRBV7-2	TRBD1	TRBJ1-5	TGTGCCAGCAGCTTAGTGGGACAGCCTAATCAGCCCCAGCATTTT	CASSLVGQPNQPQHF
.	TRBV5-6	TRBD2	TRBJ2-3	TGTGCCAGCAGCTTGGGACTAGCGGGGGGACCGTATACGCAGTATTTT	CASSLGLAGGPYTQYF
.	TRBV7-9	.	TRBJ1-2	TGTGCCAGCAGAAGGGGGGGCAGGGAGAACTATGGCTACACCTTC	CASRRGGRENYGYTF
.	TRBV15	.	TRBJ1-1	TGTGCCACCAGCAGAGATTTGGCGGGGAACACTGAAGCTTTCTTT	CATSRDLAGNTEAFF
.	TRBV29-1	.	TRBJ1-2	TGCAGCGTTGGGGAGGGACCCTATGGCTACACCTTC	CSVGEGPYGYTF
.	TRBV7-2	.	TRBJ1-2	TGTGCCAGCAGCTTCGAATTTTTGAGGAATCGCTATGGCTACACCTTC	CASSFEFLRNRYGYTF
once	TRBV7-9	TRBD2	TRBJ2-3	TGTGCCAGCAGCTCTAGCGGGGGCACAGATACGCAGTATTTT	CASSSSGGTDTQYF
few	TRBV4-3	TRBD1	TRBJ1-6	TGCGCCAGCAGCCAGGAGGTGACAGGGGTCGGCTCACCCCTCCACTTT	CASSQEVTGVGSPLHF
once	TRBV28	.	TRBJ1-2	TGTGCCAGTCAAAATCCGGGTTCGGACTATGGCTACACCTTC	CASQNPGSDYGYTF
.	TRBV2	.	TRBJ2-3	TGTGCCAGCAGGAGAGGTAGCACAGATACGCAGTATTTT	CASRRGSTDTQYF
.	TRBV7-9	TRBD2	TRBJ2-5	TGTGCCAGCAGCTCCCCTAGCGGACCCCCCGAGGGGACCCAGTACTTC	CASSSPSGPPEGTQYF
.	TRBV7-9	.	TRBJ1-1	TGTGCCAGCAGCCCAAAGGGGGGGACCAACACTGAAGCTTTCTTT	CASSPKGGTNTEAFF
.	TRBV6-1	.	TRBJ1-5	TGTGCCAGCGGGGGGGACCGGAATCAGCCCCAGCATTTT	CASGGDRNQPQHF
.	TRBV2	.	TRBJ1-4	TGTGGCAGCACGCAGGTCCGCGATGAAAAACTGTTTTTT	CGSTQVRDEKLFF
few	TRBV7-8	TRBD1	TRBJ1-3	TGTGCCAGCAGCGCCCGGGACAGGCGTTCTGGAAACACCATATATTTT	CASSARDRRSGNTIYF
few	TRBV9	.	TRBJ1-2	TGTGCCAGCAGCGCCCGACAGGCTAGCTACACCTTC	CASSARQASYTF
few	TRBV28	TRBD2	TRBJ2-1	TGTGCCAGCACCGAGCGGGGGGGATACAATGAGCAGTTCTTC	CASTERGGYNEQFF
.	TRBV4-2	.	TRBJ1-2	TGTGCCAGCAGCCAAGATTTACAGGTCTATGGCTACACCTTC	CASSQDLQVYGYTF
once	TRBV6-1	TRBD1	TRBJ1-2	TGTGCCAGCAGTGAGACAGGGGTAAATGGCTACACCTTC	CASSETGVNGYTF
.	TRBV5-6	.	TRBJ1-3	TGTGCCAGCAGCTTCCCGGGACAAGGAAACACCATATATTTT	CASSFPGQGNTIYF
.	TRBV19	.	TRBJ1-1	TGTGCCAGTAGCGGGGGTGTTGAAGCTTTCTTT	CASSGGVEAFF
.	TRBV27	TRBD1	TRBJ1-6	TGTGCCAGCAGTGAGACAGGGGGCGTCAATTCACCCCTCCACTTT	CASSETGGVNSPLHF
.	TRBV9	.	TRBJ2-3	TGTGCCAGCAGCGTCGAACAGGGAGGACTAGAGGGGGTCGGGGACACAGATACGCAGTATTTT	CASSVEQGGLEGVGDTDTQYF
few	TRBV18	TRBD1	TRBJ1-1	TGTGCCAGCTCAGGGGACAGGGTGAACACTGAAGCTTTCTTT	CASSGDRVNTEAFF
.	TRBV4-2	.	TRBJ1-6	TGTGCCAGCAGCTTGTGGAGGGCGCCTAATTCACCCCTCCACTTT	CASSLWRAPNSPLHF
many	TRBV4-1	.	TRBJ1-4	TGCGCCAGCAGCCAAGCAGGGTACTCTGAAAAACTGTTTTTT	CASSQAGYSEKLFF
.	TRBV7-2	.	TRBJ2-7	TGTGCCAGCAGCTTAAAGGTTCCGGGGAGCTCCTACGAGCAGTACTTC	CASSLKVPGSSYEQYF
.	TRBV15	TRBD1	TRBJ2-5	TGTGCCACCAGCAGAGCCGGACAGGGGGCGCGGAAGACCCAGTACTTC	CATSRAGQGARKTQYF
.	TRBV19	.	TRBJ2-7	TGTGCCAGTAGTCCCCGAGCTTCCTACGAGCAGTACTTC	CASSPRASYEQYF
.	TRBV7-9	.	TRBJ1-2	TGTGCCAGCAGCTCTCCCCAGGGCTATGGCTACACCTTC	CASSSPQGYGYTF
.	TRBV5-8	TRBD1	TRBJ2-7	TGTGCCAGCAGCTTGGCCCAGCCAGGGGGCTACAGGGACGAGCAGTACTTC	CASSLAQPGGYRDEQYF
.	TRBV5-5	.	TRBJ1-1	TGCGCCAGCAGCCAAGACTTCGGGGGTTCTACTGAAGCTTTCTTT	CASSQDFGGSTEAFF
once	TRBV7-3	TRBD2	TRBJ2-3	TGTGCCAGCAGCTTCGGGGGGACCACAGATACGCAGTATTTT	CASSFGGTTDTQYF
few	TRBV10-3	TRBD1	TRBJ2-7	TGTGCCATCAGTGAGCCGGGACAGGGGTCCCCCTACGAGCAGTACTTC	CAISEPGQGSPYEQYF
.	TRBV5-6	.	TRBJ2-3	TGTGCCAGCAGCTTGGGCGTGGATACGCAGTATTTT	CASSLGVDTQYF
once	TRBV28	.	TRBJ1-4	TGTGCCATGACCCTCGGGGAGAAACTGTTTTTT	CAMTLGEKLFF
.	TRBV23-1	TRBD1	TRBJ2-5	TGCGCCAGCAACAGGGGAAGGGAGACCCAGTACTTC	CASNRGRETQYF